This T cell receptor beta chain was sequenced for a study of T-cell memory formation after mild COVID-19 (dated by TCRdb to the early 2020s). In the study overall: TCR sequence clusters from the two donors were largely donor specific. In a couple of donors, T-cell clones that expanded and contracted after mild COVID-19 were followed by sequencing TCRalpha and TCRbeta repertoires longitudinally. Two young, previously healthy adult volunteers, one female and one male, were included in the cohort.

Sequencing took place on an Illumina NovaSeq 6000. Using 5'RACE with constant-segment primers, TCRalpha and TCRbeta cDNA libraries were constructed, with sample barcodes and unique molecular identifiers added in the process. RNA was extracted from every sample with Trizol reagent. Libraries were amplified in two PCR steps, with a second sample barcode and Illumina TruSeq adapters added in the second step. Sequencing of libraries was performed on an Illumina NovaSeq with 2 x 150 bp paired-end reads. The paper's data handling went like this. Reads were demultiplexed and collapsed into UMI-guided consensus sequences with migec v1.2.7. Using mixcr v2.1.11, the UMI consensuses were aligned to TRA and TRB V and J templates and assembled into clonotypes. A clonotype was counted as expanded or contracted only when both edgeR and NoisET called the clonotype significant, with the noise models trained on biological replicates. For edgeR calls, the cutoffs were a false discovery rate-adjusted p below 0.01 and a log2 fold-change threshold of 1. As an exploratory analysis of dynamics, max-normalized trajectories of the 1000 most abundant clonotypes were examined with PCA combined with hierarchical clustering. Each responding clone was given a CD4 or CD8 phenotype based on the CD4+ and CD8+ repertoires, which had been sequenced separately. TCRdb applied fastp at Q25 and MiXCR to the public reads, then kept only in-frame beta chains. Each entry is one CDR3 protein sequence, shown with its most common DNA and genes. The V and J calls come from TCRdb's annotation, not from the publication. In this sample the table shows approximately 350,000 distinct CDR3 sequences, roughly an eighth of which occur a single time. The leading ten clones occupy roughly 22% of the sample.

Ficoll-Paque density gradient centrifugation was used to isolate PBMCs. Regarding this clonotype: What this receptor recognizes is not known. No qualities accompany the bases; no much larger clone lies one base away.

Study-wide findings and limitations: SARS-CoV-2 specificity was not confirmed for the second-wave clones peaking on day 37. Clones that contracted from day 15 to 85 showed balanced CD4/CD8 phenotypes, whereas a second wave of clones that expanded from day 15 to 37 leaned towards CD4+. Some responding clones were detected in pre-infection memory, which suggested that pre-existing cross-reactive memory T cells had joined the SARS-CoV-2 response. The study included only a couple of mild cases, and larger cohorts that include severe cases with pre-infection samples were judged to be necessary. Contracting CD4+ clones were located mainly in the CM and EM memory subsets, whereas CD8+ clones were found to be enriched in EMRA.

Here V drops 5 bases and J drops 7 bases, and the junction holds 6 bases not matched to any gene. The CDR3 numbers 15 residues from cysteine through phenylalanine. The kept DNA is CDR3 alone, 45 bases in frame from the first base. The CDR1 and CDR2 encoded by the germline V gene are SGHTA and FQGTGA. The sequence came from a man aged 18 to 29 who had mild COVID-19 (a few samples of this study predate the infection). The sample titles of this study are shuffled in the database, so cell type and time point are left out; the donor was told from shared clones. The chain employs TRBV7-3 and TRBJ2-1, with 12 bases matching TRBD2. The sample taken for sequencing was PBMCs or a T cell subset sorted from them (not recorded which). The CDR3 region has the sequence CASSRELAGGNEQFF. The DNA sequence is TGTGCCAGCAGCCGGGAACTAGCGGGGGGAAATGAGCAGTTCTTC. The CDR3 plus the reference TRBV7-3 and TRBJ2-1 genes for the other parts give the full variable domain: GAGVSQTPSNKVTEKGKYVELRCDPISGHTALYWYRQSLGQGPEFLIYFQGTGAADDSGLPNDRFFAVRPEGSVSTLKIQRTERGDSAVYLCASSRELAGGNEQFFGPGTRLTVL.